The T cell receptor beta chain under discussion was sequenced for a study of blood T cell repertoires in COVID-19. The repertoire was sequenced with immunoSEQ multiplex PCR; TCRdb's copy has only in-frame clones and lacks some. Altogether about 250,000 clones are present, roughly 80% being singletons, with the ten largest covering around 4%. Germline V gene data show CDR1 as MNHEY and CDR2 as SMNVEV (reference sequence). The CDR3 totals 16 residues. V lost 3 bases, J lost 5 bases, and 11 bases stayed unmatched. This sequence originates from a man aged 45-65 years with active or convalescent COVID-19. Sequenced sample: peripheral blood. The V gene is TRBV27, the J gene TRBJ2-5; 8 nucleotides match TRBD1. CDR3 in amino acids: CASSFIPQGAQETQYF. As DNA, the CDR3 is TGTGCCAGCAGTTTCATACCCCAGGGGGCGCAGGAGACCCAGTACTTC.